Listed below are T cell receptor beta chains from one sample, sequenced in a study of regulatory T cells in long-lasting Graves disease. One entry per CDR3 protein results from TCRdb running MiXCR on the multiplex PCR reads. The data hold 400,000 to 600,000 distinct CDR3 sequences, with around a fifth observed a single time. Source: peripheral blood mononuclear cells (PBMCs), taken when the disease was refractory, from a patient treated with antithyroid drugs. Receptors originate from a female donor with Graves disease. Each CDR3 is given with its conserved first and last residue. The order of the fields is D gene, clone size, V gene, J gene, CDR3 DNA, CDR3 protein. The D gene is left open where the match is weak. Some rows have no size entry. The others give once, few or many, or a class for an expanded clone.

>TRBD2|-|TRBV4-1|TRBJ2-3
TGCGCCAGCAGCCAAGATAGGCTAGCGGGGGGGCCAACAGATACGCAGTATTTT
CASSQDRLAGGPTDTQYF
>TRBD1|many|TRBV2|TRBJ1-2
TGTGCCAGCAGGCGGGACAGCGCCCCTGGGGGCTACACCTTC
CASRRDSAPGGYTF
>-|few|TRBV5-1|TRBJ2-5
TGCGCCAGCAGCTTGGTGGGTAGCGGCAACCAAGAGACCCAGTACTTC
CASSLVGSGNQETQYF
>-|-|TRBV14|TRBJ1-1
TGTGCCAGCAGCCCTAGGGGTTACAACACTGAAGCTTTCTTT
CASSPRGYNTEAFF
>TRBD1|few|TRBV19|TRBJ1-1
TGTGCCAGTAGTGTGGACAGGGGGAACACTGAAGCTTTCTTT
CASSVDRGNTEAFF
>TRBD1|few|TRBV5-5|TRBJ2-7
TGTGCCAGCAGTTCCAGGGGGACCCGAGAGCAGTACTTC
CASSSRGTREQYF
>-|many|TRBV12-3/TRBV12-4|TRBJ2-2
TGTGCCAGCAGTTTTTCGTGGGGTACCGGGGAGCTGTTTTTT
CASSFSWGTGELFF
>-|-|TRBV20-1|TRBJ1-3
TGCAGTGCGCGGCCTCGAGGAAACACCATATATTTT
CSARPRGNTIYF
>-|-|TRBV7-2|TRBJ2-7
TGTGCCAGCAGACAAACTTGGGAGTCCTACGAGCAGTACTTC
CASRQTWESYEQYF
>-|many|TRBV6-2/TRBV6-3|TRBJ2-7
TGTGCCAGCAGTTACTGGGGGAGTGGCGAGCAGTACTTC
CASSYWGSGEQYF
>-|few|TRBV6-2/TRBV6-3|TRBJ1-5
TGTGCCAGCAGTTACCTTTCCCCCGGAGGGCAGCCCCAGCATTTT
CASSYLSPGGQPQHF
>-|-|TRBV28|TRBJ2-7
TGTGCCAGCAGTTTGGGGCAAGGGCCAGTCGTAGAGCAGTACTTC
CASSLGQGPVVEQYF
>-|many|TRBV20-1|TRBJ1-1
TGCAGTGCTAGAAACCGGGCGAGAACCACTGAAGCTTTCTTT
CSARNRARTTEAFF